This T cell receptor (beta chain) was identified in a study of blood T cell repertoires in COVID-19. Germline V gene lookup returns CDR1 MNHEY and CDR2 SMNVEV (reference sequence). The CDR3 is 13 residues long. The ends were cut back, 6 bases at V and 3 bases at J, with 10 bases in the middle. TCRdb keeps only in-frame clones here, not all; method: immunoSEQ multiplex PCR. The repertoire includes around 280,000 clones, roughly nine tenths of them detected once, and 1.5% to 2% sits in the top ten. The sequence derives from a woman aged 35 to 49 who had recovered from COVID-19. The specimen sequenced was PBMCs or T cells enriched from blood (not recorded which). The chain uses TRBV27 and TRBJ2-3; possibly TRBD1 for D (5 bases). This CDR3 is CASRKRGTDTQYF. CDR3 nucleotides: TGTGCCAGCAGAAAAAGGGGTACAGATACGCAGTATTTT.